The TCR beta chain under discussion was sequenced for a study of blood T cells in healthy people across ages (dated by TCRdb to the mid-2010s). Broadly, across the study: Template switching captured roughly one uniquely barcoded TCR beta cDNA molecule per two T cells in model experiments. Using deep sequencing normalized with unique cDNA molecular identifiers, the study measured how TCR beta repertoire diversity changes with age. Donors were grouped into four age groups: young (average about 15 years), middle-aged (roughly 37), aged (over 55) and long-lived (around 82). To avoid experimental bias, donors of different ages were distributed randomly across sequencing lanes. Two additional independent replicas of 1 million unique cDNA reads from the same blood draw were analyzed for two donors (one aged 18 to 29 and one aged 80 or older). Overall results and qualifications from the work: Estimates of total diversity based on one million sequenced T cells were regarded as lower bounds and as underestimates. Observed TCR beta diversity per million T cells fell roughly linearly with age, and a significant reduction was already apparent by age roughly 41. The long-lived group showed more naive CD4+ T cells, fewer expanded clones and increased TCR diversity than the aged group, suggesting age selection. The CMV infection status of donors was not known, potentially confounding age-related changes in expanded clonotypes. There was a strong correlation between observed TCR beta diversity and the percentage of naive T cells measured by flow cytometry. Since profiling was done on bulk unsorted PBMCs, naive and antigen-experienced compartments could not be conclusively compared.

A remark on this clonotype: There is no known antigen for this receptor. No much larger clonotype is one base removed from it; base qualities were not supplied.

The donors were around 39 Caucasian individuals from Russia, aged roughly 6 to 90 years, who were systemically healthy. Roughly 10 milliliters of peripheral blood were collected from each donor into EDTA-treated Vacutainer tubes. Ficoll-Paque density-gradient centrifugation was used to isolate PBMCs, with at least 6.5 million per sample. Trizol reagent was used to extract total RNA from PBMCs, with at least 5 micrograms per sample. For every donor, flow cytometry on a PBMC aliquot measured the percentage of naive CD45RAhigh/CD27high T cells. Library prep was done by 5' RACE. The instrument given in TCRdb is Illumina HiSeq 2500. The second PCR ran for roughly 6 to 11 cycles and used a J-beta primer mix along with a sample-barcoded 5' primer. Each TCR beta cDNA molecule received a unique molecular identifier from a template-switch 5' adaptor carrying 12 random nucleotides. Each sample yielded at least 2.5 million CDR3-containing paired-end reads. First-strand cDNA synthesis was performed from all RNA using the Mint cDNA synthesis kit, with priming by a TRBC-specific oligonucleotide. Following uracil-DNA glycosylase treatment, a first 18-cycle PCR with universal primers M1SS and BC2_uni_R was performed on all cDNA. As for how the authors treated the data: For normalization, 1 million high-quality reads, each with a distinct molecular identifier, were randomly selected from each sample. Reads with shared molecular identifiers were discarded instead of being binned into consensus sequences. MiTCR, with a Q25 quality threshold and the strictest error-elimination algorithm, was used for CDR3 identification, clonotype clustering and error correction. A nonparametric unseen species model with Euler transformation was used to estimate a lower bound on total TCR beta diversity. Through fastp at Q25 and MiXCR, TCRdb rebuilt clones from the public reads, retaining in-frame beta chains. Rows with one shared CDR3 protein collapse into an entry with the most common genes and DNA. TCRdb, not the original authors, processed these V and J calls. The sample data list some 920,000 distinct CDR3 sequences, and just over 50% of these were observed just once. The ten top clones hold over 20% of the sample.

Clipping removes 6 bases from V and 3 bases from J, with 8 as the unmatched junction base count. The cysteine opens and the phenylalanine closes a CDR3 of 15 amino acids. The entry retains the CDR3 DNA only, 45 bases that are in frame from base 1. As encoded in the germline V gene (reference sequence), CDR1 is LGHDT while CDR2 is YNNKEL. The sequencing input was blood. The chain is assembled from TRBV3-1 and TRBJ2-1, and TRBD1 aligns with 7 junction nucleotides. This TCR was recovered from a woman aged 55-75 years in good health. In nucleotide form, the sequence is TGTGCCAGCAGTCCTGGACAGGAGGACTACAATGAGCAGTTCTTC. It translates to CASSPGQEDYNEQFF.